This entry lists 18 T cell receptor beta chains sequenced from one sample in a study of blood T cell repertoires in COVID-19. Method: immunoSEQ multiplex PCR; TCRdb's copy keeps in-frame clones and lacks some. The table has 25,000 to 30,000 clones, around 87% seen once. Sequenced sample: peripheral blood. Receptors originate from a human donor in a cohort sampled during active COVID-19. The donor label of this sample is uncertain.

V gene TRBV5-1 combines with J gene TRBJ1-3; TRBD1 is a possible D gene (5 bases). The CDR3 runs to 14 residues. The V and J ends lost 0 bases and 2 bases respectively, with 6 bases between them. CDR1 is SGHRS and CDR2 is YFSETQ in the germline V gene. This chain's CDR3 is CASSLVGAGNTIYF. Here the CDR3 DNA reads TGCGCCAGCAGCTTGGTAGGGGCTGGAAACACCATATATTTT.

The chain uses TRBV3-1 (or the pseudogene TRBV3-2) and TRBJ2-7; 10 bases are a match to TRBD2. The CDR3 spans 16 residues. With 1 base clipped from V and 6 bases from J, the junction kept 9 bases outside the gene matches. The germline gives CDR1 LGHDT, CDR2 YNNKEL (reference sequence). The CDR3 nucleotides read TGTGCCAGCAGCCAAGCTTCGACTAGCGGGTTTCTCGAGCAGTACTTC. Its translation: CASSQASTSGFLEQYF.

The count of this clone is one. V gene TRBV6-5 combines with J gene TRBJ1-1; 7 positions match TRBD1. CDR1 and CDR2 from the germline V gene are MNHEY and SVGAGI. This CDR3 region has 14 residues. Trimming cost V 6 bases and J 5 bases; bases outside gene matches: 9. The CDR3 bases are TGTGCCAGCAGGAGAGACAGGGTGCTTACTGAAGCTTTCTTT. Its protein product is CASRRDRVLTEAFF.

This clone has only one observation. This chain uses TRBV28 with TRBJ2-7; a possible D gene is TRBD1 (5 bases). V shed 5 bases and J shed 6 bases, with 17 bases lying between them. This CDR3 is built from 14 residues. The germline V gene encodes CDR1 MDHEN and CDR2 SYDVKM. The chain's CDR3 is CASSPIRAGSEQYF. The CDR3 DNA follows: TGTGCCAGCAGTCCAATTCGGGCAGGGTCCGAGCAGTACTTC.

The chain has TRBV7-2 and TRBJ2-7, with 7 bases that match TRBD1. The germline V gene encodes CDR1 SGHTA and CDR2 FQGNSA. J lost 2 bases, V lost 5 bases, and 9 bases had no gene match. CDR3 length: 15 amino acids. CDR3 residues: CASSLDRDVAYEQYF. The CDR3, as DNA: TGTGCCAGCAGCCTAGACAGGGATGTCGCCTACGAGCAGTACTTC. Drawing the rest from reference TRBV7-2 and TRBJ2-7, the complete variable domain is GAGVSQSPSNKVTEKGKDVELRCDPISGHTALYWYRQSLGQGLEFLIYFQGNSAPDKSGLPSDRFSAERTGGSVSTLTIQRTQQEDSAVYLCASSLDRDVAYEQYFGPGTRLTVT.

CDR3 DNA: TGCGCCAGCAGCTCGCTAACAGGGTACGAGCAGTACTTC. This gives the protein CASSSLTGYEQYF. The J gene is TRBJ2-7, the V gene TRBV5-1, with a possible D match to TRBD1 (6 bases). V gave up 3 bases and J gave up 4 bases, with 11 bases separating them. In germline, CDR1 is SGHRS, CDR2 YFSETQ. There are 13 residues in the CDR3.

In DNA, the CDR3 is TGTGCCAGCAGCTTAGATGGGGGCGCGCATGAAAAACTGTTTTTT. Encoded protein: CASSLDGGAHEKLFF. J is TRBJ1-4 and V is TRBV7-9; D is possibly TRBD1 (6 bases). The CDR3 covers 15 residues. From germline, CDR1 is SEHNR and CDR2 FQNEAQ (reference sequence). V lost 1 base, J lost 6 bases, and 12 bases lay in between.

This clone was observed once. CDR3 coding DNA: TGTGCCAGCAGTTACGGAGGGACTAGCGGTAGCACAGATACGCAGTATTTT. Translation: CASSYGGTSGSTDTQYF. The V gene is TRBV6-2 or TRBV6-3, the J gene TRBJ2-3; TRBD2 agrees at 11 bases. The germline gives CDR1 MNHEY, CDR2 SVGEGT. The CDR3 is made up of 17 amino acids. V gave up 2 bases and J gave up 0 bases; unmatched junction bases: 4.

This chain joins TRBV18 and TRBJ1-2; D possibly corresponds to TRBD1 (6 bases). Germline assignment: CDR1 KGHSH and CDR2 LQKENI. The CDR3 sequence is 15 residues long. Trimming shortened V by 3 bases and J by 2 bases, and 13 bases separated the two germline ends. In nucleotides, the CDR3 is TGTGCCAGCTCACCGACCGCAGGGGAAAACTATGGCTACACCTTC. This codes for CASSPTAGENYGYTF.

CDR3 coding DNA: TGTGCCAGCAGCCTCAAGGAGGGTATGGCGATGGAGCAGTACTTC. Translating it yields CASSLKEGMAMEQYF. This chain links TRBV11-2 with TRBJ2-7; D is perhaps TRBD2 (6 bases). The V gene's germline CDR1 is SGHAT and CDR2 FQNNGV. This CDR3 comprises 15 residues. The V end lost 5 bases, the J end lost 7 bases, and 21 bases lay between the germline ends.

The chain couples TRBV7-7 to TRBJ2-2; the D gene is possibly TRBD1 (6 bases). CDR1 is SSHAT and CDR2 is FNYEAQ in the germline V gene (reference sequence). V gave up 6 bases and J gave up 0 bases, with 11 bases separating them. This CDR3 contains 15 residues. CDR3 sequence reads: CASRRDTSNTGELFF. CDR3 in DNA: TGTGCCAGCAGACGGGACACCTCGAACACCGGGGAGCTGTTTTTT.

The chain uses TRBV5-1 and TRBJ1-1, with a weak D call TRBD1 (5 bases). V was trimmed by 1 base and J by 4 bases, leaving 14 bases between them. Germline lookup yields CDR1 SGHRS and CDR2 YFSETQ. The CDR3 consists of 15 residues. The CDR3 coding sequence is TGCGCCAGCAGCTTGCGGCCAGGGAAGGTCACTGAAGCTTTCTTT. Translated: CASSLRPGKVTEAFF.

DNA for the CDR3: TGTGCCACCAGTGGCGGACAGGGGGCGTACCAAGAGACCCAGTACTTC. Its translation is CATSGGQGAYQETQYF. The chain links TRBV24-1 to TRBJ2-5, with 11 bases matching TRBD1. With V trimmed by 5 bases and J by 0 bases, 4 bases remained unmatched. Per the germline V gene, CDR1 is KGHDR and CDR2 is SFDVKD. The length of the CDR3 is 16 residues.

V and J are TRBV28 and TRBJ1-5; a possible D gene is TRBD1 (5 bases). CDR1 is MDHEN and CDR2 is SYDVKM in the germline V gene. The CDR3 runs to 16 residues. V dropped 2 bases and J dropped 4 bases, with 15 bases sitting between them. The CDR3 loop reads CASSLGRGLHNQPQHF. CDR3 nucleotide sequence: TGTGCCAGCAGTTTAGGGAGGGGACTACATAATCAGCCCCAGCATTTT.

V usage is TRBV19 and J usage is TRBJ2-1, with 9 bases fitting TRBD2. CDR3 length: 14 residues. Looked up from germline, CDR1 is LNHDA and CDR2 is SQIVND (reference sequence). J was trimmed by 8 bases and V by 6 bases; bases with no gene match: 8. The chain's CDR3 is CASRGGGRAYEQFF. The CDR3 DNA follows: TGTGCCAGTAGAGGGGGCGGGAGGGCCTATGAGCAGTTCTTC.

The chain uses TRBV28 and TRBJ1-1; 9 positions match TRBD1. V shed 5 bases and J 7 bases; nucleotides not matched to a gene: 11. The CDR3 contains 15 residues. The germline gives CDR1 MDHEN, CDR2 SYDVKM. This CDR3 reads CASSPWVTGGHEAFF. In DNA, the CDR3 is TGTGCCAGCAGTCCCTGGGTTACAGGGGGCCATGAAGCTTTCTTT.

The rearrangement uses TRBV4-1 and TRBJ1-5; TRBD1 might be the D (6 bases). The CDR3 is made up of 15 amino acids. Trimming removed 8 bases at V and 6 bases at J, with 20 bases between. CDR1 is MGHRA, CDR2 YSYEKL, per germline. This CDR3 reads CASGFNRDSGQPQHF. The CDR3 DNA reads TGCGCCAGCGGATTTAACAGGGATTCAGGTCAGCCCCAGCATTTT.

V is TRBV5-8 and J is TRBJ1-2; 9 bases are a match to TRBD1. From germline, CDR1 is SGHTS and CDR2 YDEGEE. The CDR3 covers 15 residues. J lost 4 bases, V lost 2 bases, and 6 bases had no gene match. The CDR3 loop is CASSLATGGLYGYTF. The CDR3 DNA reads TGTGCCAGCAGCTTAGCAACAGGGGGCCTCTATGGCTACACCTTC.